The next 22 T cell receptor beta chains were all read from a single sample in a study of read filtering for tumor transcriptome and immune sequencing. This library used 300 to 450 ng RNA and molecular barcoded adaptors spanning alpha/delta and beta/gamma chains. TCRdb independently ran MiXCR on the reads; one entry per CDR3 protein. The table includes tens of thousands of distinct CDR3 sequences, under 25% detected once. The material sequenced was a population of CD138-negative cells sorted from bone marrow. The receptors come from a donor aged 40 or older with multiple myeloma.

This clonotype was seen ten or more times. The chain joins TRBV12-3 or TRBV12-4 to TRBJ2-3; no reliable D call. V lost 8 bases to trimming and J lost 8 bases, with 14 bases between them. The CDR3 length is 12 residues. Written as DNA, the CDR3 is TGTGCCAGCCTTAGGAGCCTGGGTACGCAGTATTTT. It codes for CASLRSLGTQYF.

By share, this clonotype counts as medium-sized (0.01 to 0.1%). The chain links TRBV5-1 to TRBJ2-1; 7 bases agree with TRBD2. This CDR3 has 16 residues. Germline CDR1 SGHRS, CDR2 YFSETQ. V shed 5 bases and J 0 bases; nucleotides not matched to a gene: 8. CDR3 residues: CASSASGASSYNEQFF. The CDR3 bases are TGCGCCAGCAGTGCGAGCGGGGCGAGCTCCTACAATGAGCAGTTCTTC.

This clonotype was recorded at least ten times. The chain joins TRBV11-2 to TRBJ2-1; no clear D gene. The CDR3 consists of 13 residues. Germline V gene data show CDR1 as SGHAT and CDR2 as FQNNGV. V lost 3 bases, J lost 5 bases, and 8 bases lay in between. The CDR3 loop is CASSLDRNNEQFF. DNA of the CDR3: TGTGCCAGCAGCTTGGACCGCAACAATGAGCAGTTCTTC.

About this clonotype: One end of the junction fails to match germline, which may point to a read error. CDR3 in amino acids: CASSGQGGQNTDAFF. In DNA, the CDR3 is TGTGCCAGCAGCGGACAGGGCGGCCAGAACACTGACGCTTTCTTT. The J gene is TRBJ1-1, the V gene TRBV2; 8 bases map to TRBD1. The CDR3 is made up of 15 amino acids. CDR1 SNHLY and CDR2 FYNNEI come from the germline V gene.

The chain links TRBV15 to TRBJ1-5; D is possibly TRBD1 (6 bases). Trimming stripped 6 bases from V and 6 bases from J, with 18 bases between. The germline gives CDR1 LNHNV, CDR2 YYDKDF (reference sequence). The CDR3 extends over 15 amino acids. The CDR3 DNA reads as TGTGCCACCAGTTTACCAGGGGAAGGGGGTCAGCCCCAGCATTTT. This sequence encodes CATSLPGEGGQPQHF.

The V and J genes are TRBV20-1 and TRBJ2-4, with TRBD2 identical over 7 bases. Trimming at V came to 5 bases and at J to 6 bases, leaving 19 bases not matched to a gene. Germline CDR1 is DFQATT and CDR2 is SNEGSKA (reference sequence). CDR3 length: 17 amino acids. CDR3 sequence reads: CSAPNFPSGEVRNIQYF. The CDR3 DNA sequence: TGCAGTGCTCCTAACTTTCCTAGCGGTGAGGTTCGAAACATTCAGTACTTC.

Concerning this clonotype: The CDR3 ends on some other residue instead of the conserved phenylalanine or tryptophan, so this is likely a read error. The V gene is TRBV9, the J gene TRBJ2-1; 8 nucleotides align to TRBD2. V lost 5 bases and J lost 13; bases outside the gene matches: 5. The length of the CDR3 is 11 residues. Looked up from germline, CDR1 is SGDLS and CDR2 is YYNGEE. CDR3: CASSTAGDQFL. CDR3 bases: TGTGCCAGCAGTACAGCGGGAGATCAGTTCCTC.

Regarding this clonotype: Since the CDR3 does not end with the conserved phenylalanine or tryptophan, this likely comes from a read error. The rearrangement uses TRBV9 and TRBJ2-3, with TRBD2 matching 8 bases. This CDR3 spans 17 amino acids. CDR1 is SGDLS and CDR2 is YYNGEE in the germline V gene. The CDR3 nucleotides are TGTGCCAGCAGCGTTTTAGCGGGGACTGCTAGCACGGATACGCAGTATTCT. Amino acid sequence: CASSVLAGTASTDTQYS.

This CDR3 is CASSGRGGPSSYNEQFF. The CDR3 nucleotides are TGTGCCAGCAGCGGTAGGGGGGGCCCAAGCTCCTACAATGAGCAGTTCTTC. J is TRBJ2-1 and V is TRBV7-9; TRBD2 might be the D (7 bases). The germline gives CDR1 SEHNR, CDR2 FQNEAQ (reference sequence). Trimming cost V 5 bases and J 0 bases, with 17 bases left between them. The CDR3 loop spans 17 amino acids.

This clonotype has more than one count but fewer than ten. One junction end does not reproduce the germline sequence, and a read error may be involved. V is TRBV5-1 and J is TRBJ1-5; D not resolved. The germline gives CDR1 SGHRS, CDR2 YFSETQ. The CDR3 covers 13 residues. In DNA, the CDR3 is TGCGCCAGCAGCTTGAACGGGAATCAGTCCCAGCATTTT. Translating it yields CASSLNGNQSQHF. The full variable domain, its missing parts supplied by reference TRBV5-1 and TRBJ1-5, is KAGVTQTPRYLIKTRGQQVTLSCSPISGHRSVSWYQQTPGQGLQFLFEYFSETQRNKGNFPGRFSGRQFSNSRSEMNVSTLELGDSALYLCASSLNGNQSQHFGDGTRLSIL.

This clonotype showed up just a few times. This sequence joins TRBV7-2 and TRBJ2-5; D is ambiguous. V lost 5 bases and J 2 bases, leaving 12 bases between the germline ends. CDR3 size: 14 residues. Per germline, CDR1 SGHTA and CDR2 FQGNSA. The CDR3 protein is CASSTYVVQETQYF. CDR3 coding DNA: TGTGCCAGCAGCACATATGTGGTTCAAGAGACCCAGTACTTC.

There are many counts of this clonotype. V gene TRBV5-1 combines with J gene TRBJ2-5; the D is unclear. V lost 4 bases to trimming and J lost 5 bases, with 15 bases between them. This CDR3 has 14 residues. Per the germline V gene, CDR1 is SGHRS and CDR2 is YFSETQ. CDR3 bases: TGCGCCAGCAGCCCCGCCGTCGGCGTCGAGACCCAGTACTTC. Residues: CASSPAVGVETQYF.

This clonotype was observed at least ten times. This chain connects TRBV2 to TRBJ2-7; D unclear. Per germline, CDR1 SNHLY and CDR2 FYNNEI. The CDR3 loop spans 14 amino acids. Trimming took 5 bases from V and 3 from J, leaving 14 bases between them. The CDR3, as DNA: TGTGCCAGCAGTCGCGCGGAGAAACTCTACGAGCAGTACTTC. Protein sequence: CASSRAEKLYEQYF. The whole variable domain, remainder taken from reference TRBV2 and TRBJ2-7, is EPEVTQTPSHQVTQMGQEVILRCVPISNHLYFYWYRQILGQKVEFLVSFYNNEISEKSEIFDDQFSVERPDGSNFTLKIRSTKLEDSAMYFCASSRAEKLYEQYFGPGTRLTVT.

As regards this clonotype: This may be a read error: a much more frequent sequence differs by one nucleotide. The chain couples TRBV6-5 to TRBJ1-2, with D perhaps matching TRBD1 (5 bases). The CDR3 is 15 residues long. V lost 8 bases and J lost 6, with 22 bases in between. CDR1 and CDR2 (germline): MNHEY, SVGAGI. The CDR3 nucleotides read TGTGCCAGCGGTCCCCGTTTCAGGGTGCTTAATGGCTACACCTTC. Its protein product is CASGPRFRVLNGYTF.

The rearrangement links TRBV2 to TRBJ1-5; a weak D match, TRBD1 (6 bases). This CDR3 has 13 amino acids. CDR1 SNHLY and CDR2 FYNNEI come from the germline V gene. V was trimmed by 6 bases and J by 3 bases, leaving 9 bases between them. CDR3 region: CASRDSPNQPQHF. The CDR3, as DNA: TGTGCCAGCAGGGACAGCCCCAATCAGCCCCAGCATTTT.

Regarding this clonotype: A much bigger clone sits one base away, suggesting this may be a read error. V gene TRBV5-1 combines with J gene TRBJ2-1; 8 bases match TRBD1. The ends lost 3 bases at V and 7 bases at J; junction bases unmatched: 9. Germline V CDR1 and CDR2: SGHRS, YFSETQ. This CDR3 is built from 15 residues. The CDR3 nucleotides read TGCGCCAGCAGCTCGGGGGACAGGTATAGTAATGAGCAGTTCTTC. Encoded protein: CASSSGDRYSNEQFF.

This clonotype was counted ten times or more. The rearrangement joins TRBV5-1 to TRBJ1-1; D ambiguous. The ends were cut back, 1 base at V and 0 bases at J, with 10 bases in the middle. CDR3 size: 15 residues. CDR1 is SGHRS, CDR2 YFSETQ, per germline. The CDR3 spells CASSLLSGVNTEAFF. The CDR3 nucleotides are TGCGCCAGCAGCTTGTTATCCGGGGTGAACACTGAAGCTTTCTTT.

This clonotype was recorded many times. The rearrangement joins TRBV19 to TRBJ2-5, with D tentatively TRBD1 or TRBD2 (5 bases each). Germline CDR1 reads LNHDA; CDR2 reads SQIVND (reference sequence). Trimming stripped 5 bases from V and 5 bases from J, with 9 bases between. CDR3 length equals 12 residues. This CDR3 is CASSLGDETQYF. CDR3 nucleotide sequence: TGTGCCAGTAGTCTAGGGGACGAGACCCAGTACTTC.

This clonotype was recorded many times. This chain links TRBV4-1 with TRBJ1-5, with no clear D. The CDR3 loop spans 17 amino acids. V was clipped by 0 bases and J by 6 bases, with 18 bases between them. Germline-derived CDR1 and CDR2 are MGHRA and YSYEKL. This chain's CDR3 is CASSQDLLRGSFQPQHF. The CDR3 region has the DNA TGCGCCAGCAGCCAAGATCTGCTGAGAGGTTCTTTTCAGCCCCAGCATTTT.

This chain joins TRBV19 and TRBJ1-5; no clear D gene. Germline loops: CDR1 LNHDA, CDR2 SQIVND (reference sequence). This CDR3 is 17 amino acids long. V lost 7 bases and J 0 bases, leaving 19 bases between the germline ends. The CDR3 nucleotides read TGTGCCAGTAACCCCGCCGGAGCAACTTATAGCAATCAGCCCCAGCATTTT. Amino acids: CASNPAGATYSNQPQHF.

This clonotype was seen at least ten times. The chain employs TRBV10-3 and TRBJ2-1; TRBD2 is a possible D gene (6 bases). The V end lost 6 bases, the J end lost 6 bases, and 12 bases lay between the germline ends. Germline V gives CDR1 ENHRY, CDR2 SYGVKD. The CDR3 spans 13 residues. This CDR3 reads CAISDTSFNEQFF. The CDR3 DNA follows: TGTGCCATCAGCGACACTAGCTTCAATGAGCAGTTCTTC.

J is TRBJ2-7 and V is TRBV7-9; the match to TRBD1 covers 10 bases. J gave up 5 bases and V 7 bases, and 8 bases lay outside the gene matches. This CDR3 spans 14 amino acids. Germline CDR1 is SEHNR and CDR2 is FQNEAQ (reference sequence). CDR3 coding DNA: TGTGCCAGCATCCGGACAGGGGGTAGCGACGAGCAGTACTTC. Residues: CASIRTGGSDEQYF.